This T cell receptor beta chain was sequenced during a study of spatial heterogeneity in lung cancer. General study results and limits: At resection, ubiquitous expanded tumor TCRs appeared in blood more than at follow-up.

Time point: sample taken at primary tumor resection. Frozen PBMC, nontumor lung or tumor provided whole RNA, which was sequenced unsorted. This clonotype was counted between two and nine times. Its antigen remains unknown. One entry per CDR3 protein results from TCRdb running MiXCR on the 5' RACE reads. The sample has tens of thousands of distinct CDR3 sequences, less than 15% seen once; the top ten hold about 41%. The sample here was PBMCs, taken at surgery. This TCR was sampled from a male donor with early-stage non-small cell lung cancer.

The CDR3, as DNA: TGTGCCAGCAGTTTAAAGGTTCGTTCTGAAGCTTTCTTT. This encodes CASSLKVRSEAFF. The chain carries TRBV27 and TRBJ1-1; D gene uncertain. From germline, CDR1 is MNHEY and CDR2 SMNVEV (reference sequence). The CDR3 loop spans 13 amino acids. The ends were cut back, 2 bases at V and 6 bases at J, with 10 bases in the middle.